This T cell receptor beta chain originates from a study of cytomegalovirus exposure and HLA in healthy donors. With respect to this clone: Its antigen is not known.

Findings and caveats of the study: Trimming of TCR beta V- and J-genes showed a link, identified in a later analysis, to a missense DCLRE1C variant. In vitro testing confirmed a few CMV-associated chains as specific for CMV antigens. In a later analysis, DRB1 alleles had the most associated TCRs; HLA-C alleles the fewest.

The V gene end was trimmed by 5 bases and the J gene end by 5 bases; junction bases not matched to a gene: 8. This CDR3 comprises 14 residues. The V gene's germline CDR1 is SGHRS and CDR2 YFSETQ. The study ran its PCR with 60 Vbeta and 13 Jbeta primers. The repertoire was sequenced with immunoSEQ multiplex PCR; TCRdb's copy has only in-frame clones and lacks some. The data contain fewer than 150,000 clones, 75% to 85% of them singletons. The chain employs TRBV5-1 and TRBJ2-5, with TRBD1 matching 8 bases. Input material: PBMCs. This clonotype originated in a woman in her thirties or forties in good health and CMV-seropositive. The CDR3 DNA is TGCGCCAGCAGGGCAGGGGGCGCCGGGGAGACCCAGTACTTC. Amino acid sequence: CASRAGGAGETQYF.